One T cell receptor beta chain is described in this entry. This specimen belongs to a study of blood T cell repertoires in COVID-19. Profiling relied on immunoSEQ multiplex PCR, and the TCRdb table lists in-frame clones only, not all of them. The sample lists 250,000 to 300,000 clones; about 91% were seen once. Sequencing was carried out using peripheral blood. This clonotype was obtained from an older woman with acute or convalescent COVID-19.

DNA for the CDR3: TGTGCCAGCAGCTCTGGGACACCAACCTATAGCAATCAGCCCCAGCATTTT. Its protein product is CASSSGTPTYSNQPQHF. J is TRBJ1-5 and V is TRBV7-8; TRBD1 might be the D (6 bases). V lost 4 bases and J 0 bases, leaving 16 bases between the germline ends. Germline loops: CDR1 SGHVS, CDR2 FQNEAQ. The length of the CDR3 is 17 residues. Drawing the rest from reference TRBV7-8 and TRBJ1-5, the complete variable domain is GAGVSQSPRYKVAKRGQDVALRCDPISGHVSLFWYQQALGQGPEFLTYFQNEAQLDKSGLPSDRFFAERPEGSVSTLKIQRTQQEDSAVYLCASSSGTPTYSNQPQHFGDGTRLSIL.